This T cell receptor (beta chain) originates from a study of brain metastases from non-small cell lung cancer. Libraries were prepared by immunoSEQ multiplex PCR; TCRdb keeps only in-frame clonotypes and omits some of them. This sample has 1,500 to 2,000 clones, with 81% found just once. Between the trimmed V and J ends, which lost 0 bases and 4 bases, there was a span of 17 bases. This CDR3 has 17 amino acids. The germline CDR1 and CDR2 sequences are SGHRS and YFSETQ. Sample: tumor-adjacent normal tissue. This receptor was taken from a donor at least 40 years old with non-small cell lung cancer. The V and J genes are TRBV5-1 and TRBJ2-1; D may be TRBD2 (5 bases). DNA for the CDR3: TGCGCCAGCAGCTTGGGGTCGGGGTTTAGGGCGTACAATGAGCAGTTCTTC. Its protein product is CASSLGSGFRAYNEQFF.